One sample yielded the 19 T cell receptor beta chains listed below, sequenced in a study of blood T cell repertoires in COVID-19. Generated by immunoSEQ multiplex PCR, the TCRdb table keeps only in-frame clones and is missing some. The sample holds about 160,000 clones; roughly 82% are singletons and the top ten take more than 6%. What was sequenced was peripheral blood. These receptors were taken from a woman in her 40s with COVID-19, enrolled during active disease.

This clone has a handful of counts. The chain recombines TRBV6-5 with TRBJ2-1; 9 bases fit TRBD2. CDR3 length: 15 amino acids. J was trimmed by 9 bases and V by 6 bases; bases with no gene match: 12. From germline, CDR1 is MNHEY and CDR2 SVGAGI. The CDR3 sequence: CASRALAGQGVEQFF. The CDR3 bases are TGTGCCAGCAGGGCACTAGCGGGCCAAGGGGTTGAGCAGTTCTTC.

The chain joins TRBV25-1 to TRBJ2-3; TRBD1 matches at 8 bases. The V segment lost 6 bases and the J segment 5 bases; nucleotides outside the gene matches: 4. Germline V gene data show CDR1 as MGHDK and CDR2 as SYGVNS. This CDR3 region has 13 residues. CDR3 region: CASSGQGEDTQYF. In nucleotides, the CDR3 is TGTGCCAGCAGCGGACAGGGAGAAGATACGCAGTATTTT.

The chain joins TRBV28 to TRBJ2-4, with 7 bases that match TRBD1. Germline V CDR1 and CDR2: MDHEN, SYDVKM. V lost 7 bases and J lost 4; bases outside the gene matches: 4. CDR3 length: 13 residues. CDR3 loop: CASTGTAKNIQYF. The CDR3 DNA sequence: TGTGCCAGCACCGGGACAGCTAAAAACATTCAGTACTTC.

V is TRBV7-2 and J is TRBJ1-5, with TRBD1 identical over 8 bases. After removal of 2 bases from V and 1 base from J, the junction contained 1 base not matched to a gene. CDR1 and CDR2 (germline): SGHTA, FQGNSA. The CDR3 is made up of 15 amino acids. The CDR3 nucleotides read TGTGCCAGCAGCTTACAGGGGGCAAGCAATCAGCCCCAGCATTTT. This gives the protein CASSLQGASNQPQHF.

This sequence joins TRBV7-3 and TRBJ2-1, with a possible D match to TRBD2 (5 bases). Per the germline V gene, CDR1 is SGHTA and CDR2 is FQGTGA. The V and J ends lost 0 bases and 7 bases respectively, with 7 bases between them. The CDR3 contains 13 residues. The chain's CDR3 is CASSLTPGNEQFF. The CDR3 coding sequence is TGTGCCAGCAGCTTAACCCCGGGGAATGAGCAGTTCTTC.

The chain links TRBV18 to TRBJ2-7; the match to TRBD1 covers 9 bases. The germline V gene encodes CDR1 KGHSH and CDR2 LQKENI. This CDR3 contains 15 residues. The junction had 5 bases not matched to a gene; V was cut back by 4 bases and J by 1 base. CDR3 bases: TGTGCCAGCTCACAAAGTGGGACAGGGTCCTACGAGCAGTACTTC. It yields the protein CASSQSGTGSYEQYF. Supplemented by reference TRBV18 and TRBJ2-7, the full variable domain reads NAGVMQNPRHLVRRRGQEARLRCSPMKGHSHVYWYRQLPEEGLKFMVYLQKENIIDESGMPKERFSAEFPKEGPSILRIQQVVRGDSAAYFCASSQSGTGSYEQYFGPGTRLTVT.

The V call is TRBV27, the J call TRBJ2-7; 11 bases fit TRBD1. Germline V gene lookup returns CDR1 MNHEY and CDR2 SMNVEV (reference sequence). The CDR3 consists of 14 residues. Germline trimming cut 3 bases from V and 6 bases from J; bases unmatched to any gene: 4. The CDR3 nucleotides are TGTGCCAGCAGTTTTTGGACAGGGGGCGGCGAGCAGTACGTC. Translating it yields CASSFWTGGGEQYV.

Here the CDR3 DNA reads TGTGCCAGTAGCCCCACCCCCCGCCCGGATGAGCAGTTCTTC. This codes for CASSPTPRPDEQFF. The V call is TRBV19, the J call TRBJ2-1; D is undetermined. V was clipped by 6 bases and J by 8 bases, with 17 bases between them. The germline V gene encodes CDR1 LNHDA and CDR2 SQIVND (reference sequence). This CDR3 has 14 amino acids.

The rearrangement uses TRBV5-1 and TRBJ1-4; possible D gene TRBD1, 5 bases. CDR1 SGHRS and CDR2 YFSETQ come from the germline V gene. Trimming removed 4 bases at V and 13 bases at J, with 17 bases between. The CDR3 spans 13 residues. The CDR3 nucleotides read TGCGCCAGCAGCACAAGCGGGGGGGATGGACTGTTTTTT. Protein sequence: CASSTSGGDGLFF.

V usage is TRBV6-5 and J usage is TRBJ2-7, with a possible D match to TRBD1 (5 bases). V lost 6 bases and J lost 1, with 10 bases in between. CDR1 is MNHEY, CDR2 SVGAGI, per germline. This CDR3 is built from 13 residues. The CDR3 bases are TGTGCCAGCAGAAGGGGTTGGTCCTACGAGCAGTACTTC. It is translated as CASRRGWSYEQYF.

The chain's CDR3 is CASSILDRGLAGGSEQYV. CDR3 bases: TGTGCCAGTAGTATATTGGATAGGGGACTAGCGGGGGGCTCCGAGCAGTACGTC. The genes are TRBV19 and TRBJ2-7; 15 bases match TRBD2. The trim removed 2 bases at V and 6 bases at J, leaving 11 bases unmatched. Germline lookup yields CDR1 LNHDA and CDR2 SQIVND (reference sequence). The CDR3 is made up of 18 amino acids.

This chain uses TRBV5-1 with TRBJ2-3; 7 bases map to TRBD1. The CDR3 is 16 amino acids. CDR1 is SGHRS and CDR2 is YFSETQ in the germline V gene. With V trimmed by 3 bases and J by 3 bases, 10 bases remained unmatched. DNA for the CDR3: TGCGCCAGCAGCTGGGACCGAAGGGGGCGAACAGATACGCAGTATTTT. It yields the protein CASSWDRRGRTDTQYF.

This clone was recorded a few times. The rearrangement links TRBV18 to TRBJ1-5; TRBD1 matches 9 bases. J gave up 6 bases and V 4 bases, and 16 bases lay outside the gene matches. Germline V lookup: CDR1 KGHSH, CDR2 LQKENI. The CDR3 is 18 residues long. For the CDR3, the DNA is TGTGCCAGCTCACAGGTAGCTGGGGGGACAGGGCGCAGTCAGCCCCAGCATTTT. Translated: CASSQVAGGTGRSQPQHF.

The genes are TRBV10-3 and TRBJ1-6; tentative D call: TRBD1 (5 bases). This CDR3 has 15 amino acids. V gave up 2 bases and J gave up 7 bases, with 12 bases separating them. The germline V gene has CDR1 ENHRY and CDR2 SYGVKD. CDR3 sequence: CAISEGAGNNSPLHF. For the CDR3, the DNA is TGTGCCATCAGTGAGGGGGCAGGGAACAATTCACCCCTCCACTTT.

CDR3 sequence reads: CASSPGPGDVEKLFF. Here the CDR3 DNA reads TGCGCCAGCAGCCCCGGGCCAGGGGATGTCGAAAAACTGTTTTTT. The chain combines TRBV4-1 with TRBJ1-4; TRBD1 is a possible D gene (6 bases). Germline V gene lookup returns CDR1 MGHRA and CDR2 YSYEKL. The ends were cut back, 4 bases at V and 8 bases at J, with 17 bases in the middle. The CDR3 runs 15 residues.

V gene TRBV5-1 combines with J gene TRBJ1-3; no reliable D call. The CDR3 sequence is 14 residues long. CDR1 and CDR2 from the germline V gene are SGHRS and YFSETQ. The V end was cut by 2 bases, the J end by 0 bases, with 6 bases between. The CDR3 DNA follows: TGCGCCAGCAGCTTACCAGGCTCTGGAAACACCATATATTTT. This codes for CASSLPGSGNTIYF.

The V call is TRBV14, the J call TRBJ1-2, with 7 bases lining up with TRBD1. The V and J ends lost 8 bases and 3 bases, in that order; junction bases with no gene match: 12. The CDR3 consists of 15 residues. The germline gives CDR1 SGHDN, CDR2 FVKESK. For the CDR3, the DNA is TGTGCCAGCGGCCCGGGGACAGTCCTTGACTATGGCTACACCTTC. Its translation: CASGPGTVLDYGYTF.

This rearrangement joins TRBV7-8 to TRBJ1-6, with TRBD1 matching over 10 bases. This CDR3 has 15 amino acids. Germline V gene sequence: CDR1 SGHVS, CDR2 FQNEAQ. After removal of 3 bases from V and 9 bases from J, the junction contained 5 bases not matched to a gene. CDR3 bases: TGTGCCAGCAGCTTCATCGGGACAGGGGTTTCACCCCTCCACTTT. Protein sequence: CASSFIGTGVSPLHF.

The rearrangement uses TRBV4-2 and TRBJ2-3; the D is unclear. The CDR3 is 11 amino acids. Trimming shortened V by 4 bases and J by 6 bases, and 5 bases separated the two germline ends. Germline loops: CDR1 LGHNA, CDR2 YNFKEQ. The chain's CDR3 is CASSLRDTQYF. In DNA, the CDR3 is TGTGCCAGCAGCCTGAGGGATACGCAGTATTTT.